Sequencing of this TCR beta chain was carried out in a study of blood T cell repertoires in COVID-19 (dated by TCRdb to 2020 to 2022). Study-level background: The collaborator samples originated in the United States, Italy and Spain and spanned the acute and convalescent phases of COVID-19. The samples were drawn from two sources: the first 160 participants of the ongoing ImmuneRACE study, and approximately 1,300 subjects contributed by 6 global collaborators. The material from the prospective study consisted of cDNA or gDNA derived from T cells, B-cell-depleted T cells, or PBMCs. The sample metadata nearly always contained a de-identified subject ID, COVID-19 status, age in years and sex. HLA class I and class II types, where available, came from metadata supplied by the sample provider rather than from assay-based typing. The repertoires were released in a freely available public database meant as a resource for research on the immune response to SARS-CoV-2. The dataset comprised deeply sampled blood TCRbeta repertoires from subjects exposed to, actively infected with, or recovered from COVID-19. Study-wide findings and limitations: The quantity of clinical and demographic metadata differed by source and by participant and was supplied without curation.

Collaborating institutions collected whole blood in K2EDTA tubes following their own protocols. For TCRbeta analysis, collaborator samples were shipped as frozen whole blood, as isolated PBMCs, or as DNA extracted from either sample type. Concerning this clone itself: No cognate antigen has been identified for it. Base qualities are not at hand, and no much larger clone is one base apart.

From cysteine to phenylalanine, the CDR3 is 13 amino acids long. Just CDR3 DNA is preserved here, 39 bases in frame from base 1. Trimming removed 2 bases from V and 4 bases from J, leaving 9 bases between the germline ends. The germline V gene (reference sequence) sets CDR1 to MNHNY and CDR2 to SVGAGI. TCRbeta CDR3 regions were amplified from genomic DNA by means of the immunoSEQ Assay, a bias-controlled multiplex PCR. In the source study's methods: The number of nucleated cells in each sample was estimated from the amplification of reference gene primers within the assay. Sequence reads were collapsed and filtered to measure the absolute abundance of every unique TCRbeta CDR3 rearrangement. Productive Simpson clonality was computed per sample as the square root of Simpson's diversity index over productive rearrangements. Entries here come from immuneACCESS through TCRdb and include only in-frame sequences with V and J called. Some clones fail to appear in such tables; in the studies checked, an unresolved V gene covers under half of the shortfall, and the cause of the remainder is unknown. V and J calls and clone size are copied from that table; D and trimming were computed from the DNA. Here the sample has about 440,000 clones; approximately 90% occur a single time. Approximately 4.3% of the sample is in the top ten clones.

Source material: peripheral blood. This clonotype originated in a woman younger than 45 with acute or convalescent COVID-19. This sequence uses TRBV6-6 and TRBJ2-7, and perhaps TRBD2 as D gene, on 5 matching bases. The CDR3 region reads CASSYAGIYEQYF. The DNA sequence reads TGTGCCAGCAGTTACGCCGGGATTTACGAGCAGTACTTC.